One sample yielded the 32 T cell receptor beta chains listed below, sequenced in a study of blood T cell repertoires in COVID-19. The table came from immunoSEQ multiplex PCR; TCRdb's copy has only in-frame clones and leaves some out. The data contain around 150,000 clones, 78% of them singletons. The sequencing sample was made of peripheral blood. The receptors shown here come from a man aged 60 to 69 who had recovered from COVID-19.

The V and J genes are TRBV28 and TRBJ2-3, with 10 bases matching TRBD2. V shed 5 bases and J 6 bases; nucleotides not matched to a gene: 11. Germline CDR1 reads MDHEN; CDR2 reads SYDVKM. CDR3 length: 16 residues. Written as DNA, the CDR3 is TGTGCCAGCAGTCGGGGTAGCGGGGGGACTGAGGATACGCAGTATTTT. Translation gives CASSRGSGGTEDTQYF.

V gene TRBV28 combines with J gene TRBJ2-2; TRBD1 matches at 10 bases. CDR3 length: 16 residues. Germline trimming cut 1 base from V and 6 bases from J; bases unmatched to any gene: 5. Germline V gene data show CDR1 as MDHEN and CDR2 as SYDVKM. CDR3 DNA sequence: TGTGCCAGCAGTTTATTGGGACAGGGGTCAGCCGGGGAGCTGTTTTTT. Its translation is CASSLLGQGSAGELFF.

V is TRBV11-2 and J is TRBJ2-1; 7 bases are a match to TRBD1. Per the germline V gene, CDR1 is SGHAT and CDR2 is FQNNGV. V was clipped by 4 bases and J by 8 bases; unmatched bases: 8. The CDR3 length is 14 residues. Here the CDR3 DNA reads TGTGCCAGCAGCTCCCGGACAGGTACCGATGAGCAGTTCTTC. This sequence encodes CASSSRTGTDEQFF.

V gene TRBV28 combines with J gene TRBJ2-7; tentative D call: TRBD1 (6 bases). This CDR3 comprises 12 residues. The germline CDR1 and CDR2 sequences are MDHEN and SYDVKM. Deletions cut 10 bases from V and 2 bases from J, with 12 bases between. Here the CDR3 DNA reads TGTGCCACCACAGGGAACACCTACGAGCAGTACTTC. Its protein product is CATTGNTYEQYF. The entire variable domain, with the rest obtained from reference TRBV28 and TRBJ2-7, is as follows: DVKVTQSSRYLVKRTGEKVFLECVQDMDHENMFWYRQDPGLGLRLIYFSYDVKMKEKGDIPEGYSVSREKKERFSLILESASTNQTSMYLCATTGNTYEQYFGPGTRLTVT.

This clone turned up a few times. J is TRBJ2-1 and V is TRBV27; 8 nucleotides line up with TRBD2. The CDR3 is 13 amino acids. Germline CDR1 MNHEY, CDR2 SMNVEV (reference sequence). V gave up 5 bases and J gave up 8 bases; unmatched junction bases: 5. CDR3 residues: CASSKRELDEQFF. The DNA of the CDR3 is TGTGCCAGCAGTAAGCGGGAGCTCGATGAGCAGTTCTTC.

The V call is TRBV18, the J call TRBJ2-7, with 7 positions matching TRBD1. Germline V lookup: CDR1 KGHSH, CDR2 LQKENI. Unmatched junction bases numbered 15, after V lost 3 bases and J lost 7 bases. The CDR3 covers 16 residues. CDR3 protein: CASSPQTGVPGEEQYF. In nucleotides, the CDR3 is TGTGCCAGCTCACCTCAAACAGGGGTCCCTGGTGAAGAGCAGTACTTC.

The V call is TRBV5-1, the J call TRBJ2-2, with a weak D call TRBD1 (6 bases). Looked up from germline, CDR1 is SGHRS and CDR2 is YFSETQ. V lost 3 bases to trimming and J lost 4 bases, with 13 bases between them. The CDR3 covers 15 residues. CDR3 sequence: CASSWTGTPTGELFF. In DNA form, the CDR3 reads TGCGCCAGCAGCTGGACCGGGACACCCACCGGGGAGCTGTTTTTT.

V gene TRBV12-3 or TRBV12-4 combines with J gene TRBJ1-6; 7 nucleotides line up with TRBD1. The CDR3 loop spans 12 amino acids. V shed 11 bases, J shed 5 bases, and the junction held 3 bases outside the gene matches. This chain's CDR3 is CASTGNNSPLHF. The DNA of the CDR3 is TGTGCCTCGACAGGGAATAATTCACCCCTCCACTTT.

J is TRBJ2-1 and V is TRBV7-2; 15 positions match TRBD2. CDR3 length equals 18 residues. The J segment lost 7 bases and the V segment lost 7 bases, leaving 14 bases of the junction unmatched. The germline V gene has CDR1 SGHTA and CDR2 FQGNSA. The CDR3 region has the DNA TGTGCCAGCACTTTGGTAGCGGGACTAGCGGGAGGCTTAAATGAGCAGTTCTTC. Protein sequence: CASTLVAGLAGGLNEQFF.

This clone has just one count. The V and J genes are TRBV28 and TRBJ2-3, with TRBD1 matching over 7 bases. Germline assignment: CDR1 MDHEN and CDR2 SYDVKM. J gave up 8 bases and V 7 bases, and 12 bases lay outside the gene matches. The CDR3 spans 14 residues. The CDR3 DNA reads as TGTGCCAGCATCCCCCGGGACAGTGATTTTACGCAGTATTTT. It is translated as CASIPRDSDFTQYF. Full variable domain (rest looked up from reference TRBV28 and TRBJ2-3): DVKVTQSSRYLVKRTGEKVFLECVQDMDHENMFWYRQDPGLGLRLIYFSYDVKMKEKGDIPEGYSVSREKKERFSLILESASTNQTSMYLCASIPRDSDFTQYFGPGTRLTVL.

The count of this clone is one. The gene calls are TRBV10-2 and TRBJ1-6; 11 positions match TRBD1. Trimming removed 3 bases from V and 7 bases from J; junction bases left unmatched: 5. This CDR3 has 16 residues. Germline loops: CDR1 WSHSY, CDR2 SAAADI. The chain's CDR3 is CASSEWTGGQNSPLHF. CDR3 sequence (DNA): TGCGCCAGCAGTGAATGGACAGGGGGCCAAAATTCACCCCTCCACTTT.

The chain has TRBV6-5 and TRBJ2-1; 9 nucleotides line up with TRBD2. Unmatched junction bases numbered 10, after V lost 10 bases and J lost 6 bases. CDR1 and CDR2 from the germline V gene are MNHEY and SVGAGI. CDR3 size: 14 residues. The CDR3 bases are TGTGCCACCCAGACTAGCGGAAACGTCAATGAGCAGTTCTTC. Translated, it gives CATQTSGNVNEQFF.

This clone turned up a few times. The chain uses TRBV11-3 and TRBJ2-5; 11 bases agree with TRBD2. CDR3 size: 16 residues. Trimming took 1 base from V and 3 from J; bases not matched to a gene: 4. The V gene's germline CDR1 is SGHNT and CDR2 YENEEA. In DNA, the CDR3 is TGTGCCAGCAGCTTAGGGATTAGCGGGAGGGAAGAGACCCAGTACTTC. This gives the protein CASSLGISGREETQYF.

The chain has TRBV6-5 and TRBJ2-3; D may be TRBD1 (5 bases). The V gene's germline CDR1 is MNHEY and CDR2 SVGAGI. This CDR3 comprises 13 residues. Trimming stripped 5 bases from V and 6 bases from J, with 12 bases between. In DNA, the CDR3 is TGTGCCAGCAGTCCAGGGCAACCCGATACGCAGTATTTT. This gives the protein CASSPGQPDTQYF.

The rearrangement links TRBV5-4 to TRBJ2-1; 10 positions agree with TRBD2. The CDR3 is made up of 15 amino acids. V was clipped by 1 base and J by 9 bases; unmatched bases: 7. Germline CDR1 is SGHNT and CDR2 is YYREEE (reference sequence). CDR3 residues: CASSLWLAGEGEQFF. CDR3 coding DNA: TGTGCCAGCAGCTTGTGGCTAGCGGGAGAGGGTGAGCAGTTCTTC.

The gene calls are TRBV29-1 and TRBJ2-3; D might be TRBD2 (6 bases). The CDR3 contains 17 residues. Trimming cost V 2 bases and J 0 bases, with 18 bases left between them. Germline CDR1 and CDR2: SQVTM and ANQGSEA. Here the CDR3 reads CSVETSGRFESTDTQYF. The CDR3 bases are TGCAGCGTTGAAACATCGGGGAGGTTCGAGAGCACAGATACGCAGTATTTT.

The V call is TRBV27, the J call TRBJ2-2; TRBD1 matches at 9 bases. Germline trimming cut 5 bases from V and 6 bases from J; bases unmatched to any gene: 10. The germline V gene has CDR1 MNHEY and CDR2 SMNVEV (reference sequence). The CDR3 loop spans 16 amino acids. CDR3 DNA: TGTGCCAGCAGTCCCCGGGACAGGGTAAAGTCCGGGGAGCTGTTTTTT. Translated, it gives CASSPRDRVKSGELFF.

The chain employs TRBV5-1 and TRBJ2-7, with D perhaps matching TRBD2 (5 bases). V was cut by 1 base and J by 5 bases, with 16 bases left in between. This CDR3 contains 15 residues. Germline assignment: CDR1 SGHRS and CDR2 YFSETQ. The CDR3 DNA follows: TGCGCCAGCAGCTTGTCAGAGGTGTTCGGGGACGAGCAGTACTTC. Amino acid sequence: CASSLSEVFGDEQYF.

The chain couples TRBV5-4 to TRBJ1-1, with D possibly matching TRBD1 (5 bases). This CDR3 comprises 15 residues. Trimming cost V 4 bases and J 6 bases, with 19 bases left between them. Germline V gene lookup returns CDR1 SGHNT and CDR2 YYREEE (reference sequence). CDR3 nucleotide sequence: TGTGCCAGCAGCCGATCGACAGCCAACCGGGCTGAAGCTTTCTTT. Protein: CASSRSTANRAEAFF.

This chain links TRBV4-3 with TRBJ2-1; TRBD1 aligns across 7 bases. Germline V lookup: CDR1 LGHNA, CDR2 YSLEER. Trimming took 1 base from V and 10 from J; bases not matched to a gene: 7. This CDR3 contains 14 residues. The CDR3, as DNA: TGCGCCAGCAGCCAAGGAAGAGGGGGCCGGGAGCAGTTCTTC. It specifies CASSQGRGGREQFF.

The chain links TRBV2 to TRBJ2-3; 12 bases fit TRBD2. Trimming at V came to 4 bases and at J to 0 bases, leaving 5 bases not matched to a gene. The germline V gene has CDR1 SNHLY and CDR2 FYNNEI. The CDR3 spans 17 residues. Here the CDR3 reads CASSGGLAGPSTDTQYF. CDR3 in DNA: TGTGCCAGCAGTGGGGGACTAGCGGGCCCCAGCACAGATACGCAGTATTTT.

This chain uses TRBV15 with TRBJ2-7; TRBD1 is a possible D gene (6 bases). Germline CDR1 LNHNV, CDR2 YYDKDF (reference sequence). V was pared by 0 bases and J by 6 bases, with 15 bases between. The CDR3 runs 15 residues. The CDR3 spells CATSRDLVAGAEQYF. The CDR3 coding sequence is TGTGCCACCAGCAGAGATCTCGTGGCAGGGGCCGAGCAGTACTTC.

The V gene is TRBV12-3 or TRBV12-4, the J gene TRBJ2-3, with D possibly being TRBD1 (5 bases). The CDR3 consists of 12 residues. The V and J ends lost 6 bases and 4 bases respectively, with 8 bases between them. CDR3 DNA: TGTGCCAGCAGGGGGCAGGCAGATACGCAGTATTTT. Protein: CASRGQADTQYF.

The chain uses TRBV7-2 and TRBJ1-2; 7 nucleotides align to TRBD1. The CDR3 runs to 13 residues. The V segment lost 3 bases and the J segment 8 bases; nucleotides outside the gene matches: 6. The germline V gene has CDR1 SGHTA and CDR2 FQGNSA. This CDR3 reads CASSFRQGGGYTF. The CDR3 DNA follows: TGTGCCAGCAGCTTCCGACAGGGTGGAGGCTACACCTTC.

The chain uses TRBV7-2 and TRBJ1-3; no firm D call. Germline-derived CDR1 and CDR2 are SGHTA and FQGNSA. The CDR3 has 15 residues. Trimming took off 1 base at V and 2 bases at J, with 9 bases between the two ends. The CDR3 sequence is CASSLGPAAGNTIYF. The CDR3 DNA reads as TGTGCCAGCAGCTTAGGACCTGCGGCTGGAAACACCATATATTTT.

This clone was detected a few times. J is TRBJ2-1 and V is TRBV7-8, with 10 bases matching TRBD2. With V trimmed by 0 bases and J by 5 bases, 4 bases remained unmatched. Germline V CDR1 and CDR2: SGHVS, FQNEAQ. This CDR3 is 16 amino acids long. The CDR3 protein is CASSLARLAGNNEQFF. The CDR3 bases are TGTGCCAGCAGCTTAGCGAGACTAGCGGGTAACAATGAGCAGTTCTTC.

The V gene is TRBV7-9, the J gene TRBJ2-5; 15 bases match TRBD2. The V gene end was trimmed by 5 bases and the J gene end by 1 base; junction bases not matched to a gene: 5. CDR1 is SEHNR and CDR2 is FQNEAQ in the germline V gene (reference sequence). This CDR3 is built from 17 residues. Here the CDR3 DNA reads TGTGCCAGCAGCCTGGGACTAGCGGGGGGTATCCAAGAGACCCAGTACTTC. This translates into CASSLGLAGGIQETQYF.

J is TRBJ2-7 and V is TRBV11-2; the D gene is possibly TRBD2 (7 bases). The germline V and J ends were trimmed by 0 bases and 2 bases, with 14 bases remaining between them. The CDR3 covers 16 residues. Germline values: CDR1 SGHAT, CDR2 FQNNGV. CDR3 protein: CASSLDLWGGPYEQYF. The CDR3 DNA sequence: TGTGCCAGCAGCTTAGATCTATGGGGGGGCCCCTACGAGCAGTACTTC. The full variable domain, rest sourced from reference TRBV11-2 and TRBJ2-7, is EAGVAQSPRYKIIEKRQSVAFWCNPISGHATLYWYQQILGQGPKLLIQFQNNGVVDDSQLPKDRFSAERLKGVDSTLKIQPAKLEDSAVYLCASSLDLWGGPYEQYFGPGTRLTVT.

J is TRBJ1-1 and V is TRBV19; no clear D. This CDR3 spans 11 amino acids. Looked up from germline, CDR1 is LNHDA and CDR2 is SQIVND (reference sequence). V dropped 5 bases and J dropped 5 bases, with 6 bases sitting between them. The CDR3 sequence is CASSRGTEAFF. For the CDR3, the DNA is TGTGCCAGTAGTCGGGGAACTGAAGCTTTCTTT.

The rearrangement uses TRBV7-9 and TRBJ1-6; D not resolved. Deletions cut 6 bases from V and 8 bases from J, with 5 bases between. The CDR3 is 11 residues long. Germline CDR1 and CDR2: SEHNR and FQNEAQ (reference sequence). The CDR3 sequence is CASSPDSPLHF. The CDR3 DNA reads as TGTGCCAGCAGTCCAGATTCACCCCTCCACTTT.

V and J are TRBV25-1 and TRBJ2-7; 8 nucleotides agree with TRBD1. Germline assignment: CDR1 MGHDK and CDR2 SYGVNS. V shed 5 bases and J 3 bases; nucleotides not matched to a gene: 3. The CDR3 totals 13 residues. The CDR3 loop is CASSRTGIYEQYF. The CDR3, as DNA: TGTGCCAGCAGTCGGACAGGGATCTACGAGCAGTACTTC.

The chain employs TRBV7-9 and TRBJ2-2, with 13 bases that match TRBD2. The length of the CDR3 is 18 residues. Looked up from germline, CDR1 is SEHNR and CDR2 is FQNEAQ (reference sequence). The junction had 10 bases not matched to a gene; V was cut back by 5 bases and J by 4 bases. The CDR3 DNA sequence: TGTGCCAGCAGCCCACCGGGACTAGCGGGGTCGGGCACCGGGGAGCTGTTTTTT. It codes for CASSPPGLAGSGTGELFF.